The entry that follows covers one T cell receptor beta chain sequence. Its target is unknown. TCRdb ran MiXCR on the reads and lists one entry per CDR3 protein. The table lists about 770,000 distinct CDR3 sequences, approximately 32% of them singletons, with about an eighth in the top ten. The germline V and J ends were trimmed by 3 bases and 6 bases, with 8 bases remaining between them. The CDR3 contains 12 residues. This record belongs to a study of T cell repertoires in cytomegalovirus infection. Turning to the study itself: Shared public TCR beta signatures pointed to both CMV infection and a matching HLA type.

This material consisted of cultured CD8+ T cells from PBMCs, taken from culture after CMV antigen stimulation. The source of this sequence is a human donor in good health (CMV status not recorded). Some clones in this sample may be carry-over from other donors' samples. V and J are TRBV12-3 or TRBV12-4 and TRBJ1-2; D is unresolved. CDR3 coding DNA: TGTGCCAGCAGTTTCGGCAGACATGGCTACACCTTC. Translated: CASSFGRHGYTF.